The entry that follows covers one T cell receptor beta chain sequence. Its target is unknown. The sample comes from a study of post-analysis software for immune sequencing data. About the research overall: Several disease courses (relapsing-remitting, secondary progressive and progressive-relapsing) of multiple sclerosis were included.

Study findings and constraints: When compared against controls, multiple sclerosis patients showed significantly lower normalized Chao1 diversity. Same-batch preparations were strongly co-clustered by F measure. Comparison of patients with controls showed five TRBV segments more frequent in patients, TRBV5-6, TRBV5-1 and TRBV20-1 among them.

Prepared libraries of TCR beta cDNA carried unique molecular identifiers. Roughly 470,000 cDNA molecules came from about 1 to 10 million T cells. TCRdb reprocessed the PCR reads via MiXCR and lists one record per CDR3 protein. Seen here are 550,000 to 700,000 distinct CDR3 sequences, about 40% observed once, and the top ten hold approximately 1.7%. The CDR3 contains 16 residues. Germline CDR1 is SGHTA and CDR2 is FQGTGA. V lost 3 bases, J lost 5 bases, and 19 bases lay in between. The sequence derives from a girl aged 5 to 17 with multiple sclerosis. What was sequenced was blood. The gene calls are TRBV7-3 and TRBJ1-1; D call uncertain. CDR3 in amino acids: CASSLEGLTVGTEAFF. DNA for the CDR3: TGTGCCAGCAGCTTGGAGGGATTAACAGTTGGGACTGAAGCTTTCTTT.